These 2 T cell receptor beta chains share one sample of origin, sequenced in a study of shared clonotypes between healthy human individuals. Clones were sequenced by immunoSEQ multiplex PCR, and TCRdb holds only the in-frame ones, with some missing. The sample yields 450,000 or so clones, approximately 71% seen once. Sequenced: PBMCs. The receptors come from a woman in her thirties or forties in good health. Some clones in this sample may be carry-over from other donors' samples.

V and J are TRBV4-1 and TRBJ2-1, with 13 bases lining up with TRBD2. Germline assignment: CDR1 MGHRA and CDR2 YSYEKL. V trimming: 0 bases; J trimming: 8 bases; junction bases outside the gene matches: 10. This CDR3 has 18 residues. CDR3 sequence: CASSQDKGRLAGGYEQFF. The DNA for the CDR3 is TGCGCCAGCAGCCAAGATAAGGGCAGACTAGCGGGGGGCTATGAGCAGTTCTTC.

The chain combines TRBV5-1 with TRBJ1-2; 9 positions match TRBD1. CDR1 is SGHRS and CDR2 is YFSETQ in the germline V gene. J gave up 8 bases and V 5 bases, and 19 bases lay outside the gene matches. CDR3 length: 17 amino acids. The CDR3 DNA is TGCGCCAGCAGTCAGACGGGACAGGGTCTAGAGTGGGGCGGCTACACCTTC. Its translation: CASSQTGQGLEWGGYTF.